The sequence of this T cell receptor beta chain was determined in a study of blood T cell repertoires in COVID-19. Study overall: Both acute and convalescent COVID-19 samples were obtained from the United States, Italy and Spain. Nucleic acid was either cDNA or gDNA, and it came from T cells, B-cell-depleted T cells, or PBMCs.

This clone was detected once. In the source study's methods: It was from reference gene primer amplification that nucleated cell counts were estimated. TCRdb keeps only in-frame clones here, not all; method: immunoSEQ multiplex PCR. The DNA was the basis for D and trimming; V, J and clone size are from that table. This repertoire shows about 50,000 clones, 85% to 90% found once; its top ten account for roughly a quarter. From germline, CDR1 is SGHRS and CDR2 YFSETQ. Germline trimming cut 4 bases from V and 4 bases from J; bases unmatched to any gene: 8. The CDR3 runs to 15 residues. The chain uses TRBV5-1 and TRBJ1-1; 9 bases map to TRBD1. Sequencing input: peripheral blood. This receptor was identified in a human donor in a cohort sampled during active COVID-19. DNA of the CDR3: TGCGCCAGCAGCCTCGGGACAGGGCGGGCCACTGAAGCTTTCTTT. This translates into CASSLGTGRATEAFF.